Listed below are T cell receptor beta chains from one sample, sequenced in a study of tumor-infiltrating lymphocytes in primary liver carcinoma. TCRdb re-derived calls from the multiplex PCR reads in MiXCR, one entry per CDR3 protein. The table has more than 95,000 distinct CDR3 sequences, approximately 64% seen once. The sample consisted of liver tumor tissue from sampling region 3. The receptor source for this set is a woman in her fifties or sixties with primary liver carcinoma and hepatitis B virus infection. Each CDR3 is given with its conserved first and last residue. The D gene is left open where the match is weak. Clone size is stated in some rows and not others, as once, few, many or a class when expanded.

CDR3 protein,CDR3 DNA,J gene,V gene,D gene,clone size
CASSLSGQTSTGMQYF,TGCGCCAGCAGCTTATCCGGACAGACTAGCACAGGTATGCAGTATTTT,TRBJ2-3,TRBV5-1,.,.
CSVGNRTLRDTQYF,TGTAGCGTTGGGAACAGGACCCTCAGAGATACGCAGTATTTT,TRBJ2-3,TRBV29-1,.,.
CASNSTGTARATNGKLFF,TGTGCCAGCAACTCGACAGGGACCGCTCGAGCAACTAATGGAAAGCTGTTTTTT,TRBJ1-4,TRBV11-2,TRBD1,.
CASSVGENTEAFF,TGTGCCAGCAGTGTGGGGGAGAACACTGAAGCTTTCTTT,TRBJ1-1,TRBV6-4,.,many
CASRRTTGYNTEAFF,TGTGCCAGCAGGCGAACTACAGGGTACAACACTGAAGCTTTCTTT,TRBJ1-1,TRBV12-3/TRBV12-4,.,many
CASGLAGGMAGEQYF,TGTGCCAGCGGACTTGCGGGAGGGATGGCCGGCGAGCAGTACTTC,TRBJ2-7,TRBV6-6,TRBD2,.
CASSPRGGPTNEKLFF,TGTGCCAGCAGCCCAAGGGGGGGTCCAACTAATGAAAAACTGTTTTTT,TRBJ1-4,TRBV7-8,.,many
CASSQEVQTIQYF,TGTGCCAGCAGCCAAGAGGTTCAGACCATTCAGTACTTC,TRBJ2-4,TRBV4-2,.,many
CASSYTNTGELFF,TGTGCCAGCAGCTACACGAACACCGGGGAGCTGTTTTTT,TRBJ2-2,TRBV11-2,.,many
CASSLREYETQYF,TGCGCCAGCAGCTTGCGGGAGTACGAGACCCAGTACTTC,TRBJ2-5,TRBV5-1,.,many
CASSWGLRGTFF,TGTGCCAGCAGCTGGGGCCTCAGGGGGACTTTCTTT,TRBJ1-1,TRBV12-3/TRBV12-4,TRBD1,.
CASSSSSGSHNEQFF,TGCGCCAGCAGCTCCTCTAGCGGGAGCCACAATGAGCAGTTCTTC,TRBJ2-1,TRBV5-1,TRBD2,many
CASSLLRTGGTGELFF,TGTGCCAGCAGCTTGCTAAGGACAGGAGGAACCGGGGAGCTGTTTTTT,TRBJ2-2,TRBV7-9,TRBD1,few
CASSLRGLLGLRARRDTQYF,TGTGCCAGCAGCTTAAGGGGCCTACTGGGATTGAGAGCCCGCAGAGATACGCAGTATTTT,TRBJ2-3,TRBV11-2,.,.
CAISPNRDQTYEQYF,TGTGCCATCTCACCAAACAGGGACCAAACCTACGAGCAGTACTTC,TRBJ2-7,TRBV18,.,.
CPSSLVVGQGSTQAFF,TGTCCCAGCAGCTTAGTAGTGGGACAAGGGTCCACTCAAGCTTTCTTT,TRBJ1-1,TRBV11-2,.,.
CAINSGTSVNTGELFF,TGTGCCATCAACTCCGGGACTAGCGTTAACACTGGGGAGCTGTTTTTT,TRBJ2-2,TRBV6-1,TRBD2,.
CASSPRTGSNYGYTF,TGTGCCAGCAGCCCCCGGACAGGGTCTAACTATGGCTACACCTTC,TRBJ1-2,TRBV7-9,TRBD1,.
CASSHTDFGQFF,TGTGCCAGCAGCCACACAGACTTCGGGCAGTTCTTC,TRBJ2-1,TRBV6-6,.,.
CASSSRPHYEQYF,TGCGCCAGCAGCAGCAGGCCTCACTACGAGCAGTACTTC,TRBJ2-7,TRBV5-1,.,few
CASALQPNMNTEAFF,TGTGCTAGTGCTTTACAGCCTAACATGAACACTGAAGCTTTCTTT,TRBJ1-1,TRBV12-5,.,many
CASSYSMLTGGNKQFF,TGTGCCAGCAGTTACTCGATGTTGACAGGAGGTAATAAGCAGTTCTTC,TRBJ2-1,TRBV6-2/TRBV6-3,.,.
CASSSWVKGANVLTF,TGTGCCAGCAGCTCCTGGGTAAAAGGGGCCAACGTCCTGACTTTC,TRBJ2-6,TRBV11-2,.,.
CARSRRTGIDTDTHYF,TGTGCCCGCAGCCGGAGGACAGGGATAGACACAGATACGCATTATTTT,TRBJ2-3,TRBV11-2,TRBD1,.
CASSLQGAGANVLSF,TGTGCCAGCAGCCTTCAGGGCGCCGGGGCCAATGTCCTGAGTTTC,TRBJ2-6,TRBV11-2,.,once
CASSKPGSYNEQFF,TGTGCCAGCAGTAAACCAGGCAGCTACAATGAGCAGTTCTTC,TRBJ2-1,TRBV12-3/TRBV12-4,.,many
CASRSWGAGSYEQYF,TGTGCCAGCAGGTCCTGGGGGGCGGGAAGCTACGAGCAGTACTTC,TRBJ2-7,TRBV28,.,many
CSTLLEYEQYF,TGCAGCACCCTCTTAGAGTACGAGCAGTACTTC,TRBJ2-7,TRBV29-1,.,.
CSVGGVSNQPQHF,TGCAGCGTTGGCGGGGTGAGCAATCAGCCCCAGCATTTT,TRBJ1-5,TRBV29-1,.,many
CASSLARDTGELFF,TGTGCCAGCAGCTTAGCCAGAGACACCGGGGAGCTGTTTTTT,TRBJ2-2,TRBV7-3,.,.
CASGVGGSNYGYTF,TGTGCCAGCGGCGTCGGGGGATCTAACTATGGCTACACCTTC,TRBJ1-2,TRBV5-4,.,.
CASNYTPLGSSYNEQFF,TGTGCCAGCAACTATACCCCACTGGGGAGCTCCTACAATGAGCAGTTCTTC,TRBJ2-1,TRBV11-2,.,.
CASSLELGGTDTQYF,TGTGCCAGCAGCTTAGAGCTGGGAGGCACAGATACGCAGTATTTT,TRBJ2-3,TRBV7-9,.,.
CASTRGAENSPLHF,TGTGCCAGCACCCGGGGGGCGGAGAATTCACCCCTCCACTTT,TRBJ1-6,TRBV6-1,.,many
CASSLASSSAHNEQFF,TGTGCCAGCAGCTTAGCGAGTTCCAGCGCCCACAATGAGCAGTTCTTC,TRBJ2-1,TRBV7-2,.,.
CARSRGRHTEAFF,TGTGCCAGGAGCAGAGGACGGCACACTGAAGCTTTCTTT,TRBJ1-1,TRBV12-3/TRBV12-4,.,.
CASSPQGDFADTQYF,TGTGCCAGCTCACCACAAGGGGATTTCGCAGATACGCAGTATTTT,TRBJ2-3,TRBV18,.,.
CASGSSGTSVGTSYNEQFF,TGTGCCAGCGGCTCCTCCGGGACTAGCGTGGGGACTTCCTACAATGAGCAGTTCTTC,TRBJ2-1,TRBV11-2,TRBD2,.
CASREGAKGQPQHF,TGTGCCAGCAGGGAGGGGGCCAAGGGGCAGCCCCAACATTTT,TRBJ1-5,TRBV6-1,TRBD1,.
CGGGFVVNSPLHF,TGTGGCGGCGGCTTTGTAGTGAATTCACCCCTCCACTTT,TRBJ1-6,TRBV11-2,.,.
CASNRDRETQYF,TGCGCCAGCAACAGGGATAGGGAGACCCAGTACTTC,TRBJ2-5,TRBV2,.,.
CASGTSSFTSPLHF,TGTGCCAGCGGGACCTCGAGCTTCACTTCACCCCTCCACTTT,TRBJ1-6,TRBV6-5,.,many
CVSNFFQGYAMQETQYF,TGTGTCAGCAACTTTTTCCAGGGGTACGCCATGCAAGAGACCCAGTACTTC,TRBJ2-5,TRBV5-5,.,once
CSVRRFNNEQFF,TGCAGCGTTCGACGGTTCAACAATGAGCAGTTCTTC,TRBJ2-1,TRBV29-1,.,.
CVSILDRSSYEQYF,TGTGTCAGCATCCTAGACCGAAGCTCCTACGAGCAGTACTTC,TRBJ2-7,TRBV6-6,.,.